Below, 28 T cell receptor beta chains from the same sample are listed, as sequenced in a study of response to subunit inactivated influenza vaccine (dated by TCRdb to between 2017 and 2018). The method behind the library was RT-PCR. Sequencing instrument: Illumina HiSeq 2500. The public reads were reanalyzed by TCRdb: fastp trimming at Q25, MiXCR alignment, in-frame beta chains only. CDR3 protein sequences are deduplicated, and each keeps its most common genes and DNA. For this sample there are around 480,000 distinct CDR3 sequences; 16% appear just once. The ten largest account for approximately 3% of the sample. Sample: CD4+ T cells sorted from PBMCs, taken roughly 24 months after vaccination. All receptors derive from a man in his fifties or sixties who received an inactivated influenza vaccine. Donor details come from another sample of the same person, matched by shared clones.

This clonotype has more than one count but fewer than ten. The genes are TRBV11-2 and TRBJ2-1, with 8 bases aligning to TRBD2. Trimming at V came to 6 bases and at J to 5 bases, leaving 12 bases not matched to a gene. Germline values: CDR1 SGHAT, CDR2 FQNNGV. The CDR3 runs 16 residues. CDR3 DNA sequence: TGTGCCAGCAGTCGCTTTATGCGGGAGGAACACAATGAGCAGTTCTTC. Amino acids: CASSRFMREEHNEQFF.

The chain carries TRBV28 and TRBJ2-1; D is unclear. This CDR3 has 12 amino acids. CDR1 is MDHEN and CDR2 is SYDVKM in the germline V gene. Trimming stripped 6 bases from V and 2 bases from J, with 5 bases between. The CDR3 spells CASSPPYNEQFF. CDR3 in DNA: TGTGCCAGCAGCCCCCCCTACAATGAGCAGTTCTTC.

The chain couples TRBV20-1 to TRBJ2-7; D tentatively fits TRBD1 or TRBD2 (6 bases each). Germline V gives CDR1 DFQATT, CDR2 SNEGSKA (reference sequence). The ends were cut back, 3 bases at V and 1 base at J, with 13 bases in the middle. This CDR3 has 14 amino acids. The CDR3 loop reads CSARIGGGSYEQYF. The CDR3 bases are TGCAGTGCTAGGATAGGAGGGGGGTCCTACGAGCAGTACTTC.

This clonotype has a handful of counts. The rearrangement links TRBV29-1 to TRBJ2-4, with TRBD1 matching 7 bases. Germline V lookup: CDR1 SQVTM, CDR2 ANQGSEA. V shed 4 bases and J 5 bases; nucleotides not matched to a gene: 5. The CDR3 totals 13 residues. This CDR3 is CSVGDRDENIQYF. DNA of the CDR3: TGCAGCGTTGGGGACAGAGATGAAAACATTCAGTACTTC.

The chain joins TRBV5-6 to TRBJ2-3; weak D call: TRBD1 (6 bases). Germline V gene data show CDR1 as SGHDT and CDR2 as YYEEEE. Between the trimmed V and J ends, which lost 4 bases and 1 base, there was a span of 19 bases. The CDR3 contains 17 residues. The DNA of the CDR3 is TGTGCCAGCAGCCAACTGGTCAGGGGAGAGGGCACAGATACGCAGTATTTT. Translating it yields CASSQLVRGEGTDTQYF.

The rearrangement uses TRBV11-2 and TRBJ1-1, with 7 positions matching TRBD1. This CDR3 spans 15 amino acids. Germline CDR1 SGHAT, CDR2 FQNNGV. V lost 0 bases, J lost 5 bases, and 6 bases stayed unmatched. In nucleotides, the CDR3 is TGTGCCAGCAGCTTAGAGACAGGGTTCTGGACTGAAGCTTTCTTT. Amino acids: CASSLETGFWTEAFF.

The table lists this clonotype with a few counts. The rearrangement joins TRBV7-2 to TRBJ2-7; 9 bases map to TRBD1. V was clipped by 5 bases and J by 12 bases; unmatched bases: 5. The CDR3 runs to 11 residues. CDR1 is SGHTA, CDR2 FQGNSA, per germline. CDR3 in DNA: TGTGCCAGCAGCCAACAGGGGGCTGGGTACTTC. The encoded protein is CASSQQGAGYF.

This clonotype was counted a few times. The chain links TRBV7-9 to TRBJ2-1; the match to TRBD1 covers 11 bases. Trimming removed 4 bases from V and 8 bases from J; junction bases left unmatched: 10. CDR1 and CDR2 (germline): SEHNR, FQNEAQ (reference sequence). This CDR3 has 16 residues. CDR3 in amino acids: CASSSGQGGGLYEQFF. DNA of the CDR3: TGTGCCAGCAGCTCGGGACAGGGGGGAGGGCTCTATGAGCAGTTCTTC.

This clonotype occurred many times. The chain carries TRBV9 and TRBJ2-7, with a possible D match to TRBD1 (6 bases). Per the germline V gene, CDR1 is SGDLS and CDR2 is YYNGEE. This CDR3 spans 15 amino acids. V was trimmed by 0 bases and J by 5 bases, leaving 15 bases between them. This CDR3 reads CASSVAPGVVHEQYF. In nucleotides, the CDR3 is TGTGCCAGCAGCGTAGCGCCAGGGGTTGTCCACGAGCAGTACTTC.

This chain connects TRBV6-1 to TRBJ2-2, with 10 bases fitting TRBD2. Germline values: CDR1 MNHNS, CDR2 SASEGT. The CDR3 covers 15 residues. V lost 6 bases to trimming and J lost 4 bases; unmatched junction nucleotides: 5. The CDR3 nucleotides read TGTGCCAGCAGCTCCCTAGCGGGGGTCACCGGGGAGCTGTTTTTT. Its translation: CASSSLAGVTGELFF.

This clonotype came up a few times. This chain uses TRBV20-1 with TRBJ2-7, with TRBD2 matching 10 bases. Germline V gene lookup returns CDR1 DFQATT and CDR2 SNEGSKA (reference sequence). Unmatched junction bases numbered 5, after V lost 3 bases and J lost 0 bases. The CDR3 is 15 amino acids. The DNA for the CDR3 is TGCAGTGCTAGGTCGGGACTAGCGAGCTCCTACGAGCAGTACTTC. The encoded protein is CSARSGLASSYEQYF.

The rearrangement joins TRBV29-1 to TRBJ2-7; D is undetermined. The germline gives CDR1 SQVTM, CDR2 ANQGSEA. The CDR3 totals 13 residues. V lost 1 base to trimming and J lost 2 bases, with 9 bases between them. The CDR3 coding sequence is TGCAGCGTTGAAGCTGCGACACCCTACGAGCAGTACTTC. Its protein is CSVEAATPYEQYF.

This chain uses TRBV20-1 with TRBJ2-6; D is undetermined. Germline CDR1 is DFQATT and CDR2 is SNEGSKA (reference sequence). The CDR3 totals 16 residues. V was trimmed by 5 bases and J by 0 bases, leaving 14 bases between them. CDR3 coding DNA: TGCAGTGCTCCATTGCTCACTCTCTCTGGGGCCAACGTCCTGACTTTC. It specifies CSAPLLTLSGANVLTF.

This clonotype was detected only a few times. The chain couples TRBV12-3 or TRBV12-4 to TRBJ2-7; 9 positions match TRBD1. This CDR3 has 13 residues. V lost 6 bases to trimming and J lost 5 bases; unmatched junction nucleotides: 5. The CDR3 DNA is TGTGCCAGCAGCCTGACAGGGGGGCACGAGCAGTACTTC. It codes for CASSLTGGHEQYF.

This clonotype was detected ten times or more. The chain combines TRBV6-5 with TRBJ2-3; D unclear. The germline gives CDR1 MNHEY, CDR2 SVGAGI. The CDR3 has 15 amino acids. The V end was cut by 0 bases, the J end by 4 bases, with 11 bases between. The CDR3 DNA is TGTGCCAGCAGTTACTCGAGGCAGAGAGCAGATACGCAGTATTTT. Its protein is CASSYSRQRADTQYF.

This clonotype was picked up a small number of times. The J gene is TRBJ1-1, the V gene TRBV7-6; D might be TRBD1 (5 bases). In germline, CDR1 is SGHVS, CDR2 FNYEAQ. The CDR3 length is 15 residues. V lost 4 bases and J 0 bases, leaving 12 bases between the germline ends. The CDR3 nucleotides are TGTGCCAGCAGCTCCAGGACAAACATGAACACTGAAGCTTTCTTT. Protein sequence: CASSSRTNMNTEAFF.

The chain carries TRBV4-3 and TRBJ2-7, with a possible D match to TRBD1 (5 bases). The CDR3 is 15 amino acids. Per the germline V gene, CDR1 is LGHNA and CDR2 is YSLEER. V lost 0 bases and J 7 bases, leaving 16 bases between the germline ends. For the CDR3, the DNA is TGCGCCAGCAGCCAAGATCGCCAGGGTAAAGGGGAGCAGTACTTC. Translating it yields CASSQDRQGKGEQYF.

There are a few counts of this clonotype. This chain joins TRBV10-3 and TRBJ2-7, with 7 nucleotides matching TRBD1. The V gene's germline CDR1 is ENHRY and CDR2 SYGVKD. The CDR3 is 15 amino acids. Losses at the gene ends were 2 bases for V and 3 bases for J; bases not matched to a gene: 7. The DNA for the CDR3 is TGTGCCATCAGTGAGGGGGGACAGCGCCACTACGAGCAGTACTTC. This encodes CAISEGGQRHYEQYF.

This chain uses TRBV20-1 with TRBJ2-7; 10 bases line up with TRBD1. The CDR3 has 12 residues. Germline-derived CDR1 and CDR2 are DFQATT and SNEGSKA (reference sequence). Trimming took 7 bases from V and 6 from J; bases not matched to a gene: 6. In DNA, the CDR3 is TGCAGTGGGGGACAGGGGTCTCGCGAGCAGTACTTC. Translating gives CSGGQGSREQYF.

The CDR3 DNA reads as TGTGCCAGCAGTGGACCGGGTGCATGGGTCGTGGCTTTCTTT. Protein product: CASSGPGAWVVAFF. V usage is TRBV12-3 or TRBV12-4 and J usage is TRBJ1-1; no clear D gene. The V end was cut by 5 bases, the J end by 11 bases, with 21 bases between. The CDR3 covers 14 residues.

This clonotype was detected only a few times. The chain carries TRBV18 and TRBJ1-6; D is unclear. Germline values: CDR1 KGHSH, CDR2 LQKENI. V gave up 2 bases and J gave up 0 bases, with 14 bases separating them. This CDR3 contains 18 residues. CDR3: CASSPTRVASSYNSPLHF. Here the CDR3 DNA reads TGTGCCAGCTCACCAACAAGGGTCGCCAGCTCCTATAATTCACCCCTCCACTTT. Filled out from reference TRBV18 and TRBJ1-6, the complete variable domain reads NAGVMQNPRHLVRRRGQEARLRCSPMKGHSHVYWYRQLPEEGLKFMVYLQKENIIDESGMPKERFSAEFPKEGPSILRIQQVVRGDSAAYFCASSPTRVASSYNSPLHFGNGTRLTVT.

This clonotype was seen a few times. The CDR3 sequence: CASSLRRGSAEAFF. In DNA form, the CDR3 reads TGCGCCAGCAGCTTGAGGCGGGGTAGCGCTGAAGCTTTCTTT. The V gene is TRBV5-1, the J gene TRBJ1-1, with D unresolved. The germline V and J ends were trimmed by 1 base and 6 bases, with 13 bases remaining between them. The CDR3 has 14 amino acids. Germline CDR1 and CDR2: SGHRS and YFSETQ. Full variable domain (outside the CDR3, taken from reference TRBV5-1 and TRBJ1-1): KAGVTQTPRYLIKTRGQQVTLSCSPISGHRSVSWYQQTPGQGLQFLFEYFSETQRNKGNFPGRFSGRQFSNSRSEMNVSTLELGDSALYLCASSLRRGSAEAFFGQGTRLTVV.

This clonotype was detected a few times. This sequence joins TRBV28 and TRBJ1-5; D is possibly TRBD1 (6 bases). The CDR3 runs 15 residues. Germline CDR1 and CDR2: MDHEN and SYDVKM. Trimming shortened V by 4 bases and J by 2 bases, and 12 bases separated the two germline ends. CDR3 bases: TGTGCCAGCAGTTCTCGGGCAGGGGGCAATCAGCCCCAGCATTTT. It yields the protein CASSSRAGGNQPQHF.

This clonotype was recorded many times. This sequence joins TRBV5-4 and TRBJ2-1, with 7 positions matching TRBD2. Germline CDR1 is SGHNT and CDR2 is YYREEE (reference sequence). The CDR3 spans 15 residues. J lost 6 bases, V lost 4 bases, and 10 bases had no gene match. CDR3 loop: CASSPRGGSGNEQFF. CDR3 nucleotide sequence: TGTGCCAGCAGCCCCAGAGGCGGGAGCGGCAATGAGCAGTTCTTC.

The chain couples TRBV20-1 to TRBJ2-3; 7 bases map to TRBD1. The CDR3 covers 13 residues. Trimming took 5 bases from V and 9 from J; bases not matched to a gene: 11. Germline V gene lookup returns CDR1 DFQATT and CDR2 SNEGSKA (reference sequence). CDR3 protein: CSAVRDSGVTQYF. CDR3 nucleotide sequence: TGCAGTGCTGTCCGGGACAGTGGGGTGACGCAGTATTTT.

This clonotype has only a few counts. The genes are TRBV29-1 and TRBJ1-1; D gene uncertain. This CDR3 spans 10 amino acids. The V gene's germline CDR1 is SQVTM and CDR2 ANQGSEA. V dropped 2 bases and J dropped 7 bases, with 5 bases sitting between them. The CDR3 is CSVERGEAFF. The CDR3, as DNA: TGCAGCGTTGAACGGGGTGAAGCTTTCTTT.

The rearrangement links TRBV11-2 to TRBJ1-2; TRBD1 might be the D (5 bases). V was trimmed by 1 base and J by 0 bases, leaving 18 bases between them. The germline V gene has CDR1 SGHAT and CDR2 FQNNGV. The CDR3 length is 18 residues. CDR3 DNA: TGTGCCAGCAGCTTAGGGAGGGGCATGCAAGGCCCTAACTATGGCTACACCTTC. Translating gives CASSLGRGMQGPNYGYTF.

This chain links TRBV29-1 with TRBJ2-4; 9 nucleotides match TRBD1. The CDR3 consists of 14 residues. With 6 bases clipped from V and 1 base from J, the junction kept 4 bases outside the gene matches. The germline V gene encodes CDR1 SQVTM and CDR2 ANQGSEA. The CDR3 region has the DNA TGCAGCGTGAAACAGGGGGCGGCCAAAAACATTCAGTACTTC. Its protein product is CSVKQGAAKNIQYF.